These T cell receptor beta chains were read from a single sample in a study of metastatic and nonmetastatic thyroid tumors. TCRdb re-clonotyped the PCR reads through MiXCR. Among tens of thousands of clones listed, roughly 15% were seen once. Sequences were obtained from blood. These receptors all come from a male donor with papillary thyroid cancer or a benign thyroid nodule (not recorded which). Some clones in this sample may be carry-over from other donors' samples. Each CDR3 is given with its conserved first and last residue. A D gene is named only where the DNA matches it firmly. Clone size appears in some rows only: once, few, many, or a class for an expanded clone.

CDR3nt	CDR3aa	j_gene	d_gene	v_gene	abundance
TGTGCCAGCTCACCACCGGGGTGGGAGACCCAGTACTTC	CASSPPGWETQYF	TRBJ2-5	NA	TRBV18	many
TGTGCCAGCAGCTTAAACCGCAGCAATGAGCAGTTCTTC	CASSLNRSNEQFF	TRBJ2-1	NA	TRBV5-4	many
TGTGCCAGCAGTTGGTCTAGCGGGGGGGCCGGTGCCAATGAGCAGTTCTTC	CASSWSSGGAGANEQFF	TRBJ2-1	TRBD2	TRBV6-4	many
TGCAGTGCTATACAGGGGACCTACAATGAGCAGTTCTTC	CSAIQGTYNEQFF	TRBJ2-1	TRBD1	TRBV20-1	many
TGTGCCAGCAGCCCAGTCGGGACAGGGGTCGTTACAGATACGCAGTATTTT	CASSPVGTGVVTDTQYF	TRBJ2-3	TRBD1	TRBV11-1	NA
TGCAGTGCTAGAGGCCAGGGAGGGGACACTGAAGCTTTCTTT	CSARGQGGDTEAFF	TRBJ1-1	NA	TRBV20-1	many
TGCGCCAGCAGCCCGAGCACCGGGGCCCTTCAAGGAGCCCTCCACTTT	CASSPSTGALQGALHF	TRBJ1-6	NA	TRBV5-1	many
TGTGCCAGAGGGCCGCCGGGGTGGTTTTACACCGTGGAGCTGTTTTTT	CARGPPGWFYTVELFF	TRBJ2-2	NA	TRBV6-1	few
TGTGCCAGCAGCCCACCAGGTTCTTGGGAAACGGATGGCTACACCTTC	CASSPPGSWETDGYTF	TRBJ1-2	NA	TRBV11-1	many
TGTGCCAGCAGTGCGTTGGATAACACTGAAGCTTTCTTT	CASSALDNTEAFF	TRBJ1-1	NA	TRBV2	NA
TGTGCCTGGACCCCGACAGGGGTCAACACTGAAGCTTTCTTT	CAWTPTGVNTEAFF	TRBJ1-1	TRBD1	TRBV30	many
TGTGCCAGCAGCCCTGGACAGCTATGTGGCTACACCTTC	CASSPGQLCGYTF	TRBJ1-2	NA	TRBV27	few
TGCAGTGCTAGGAGTTGGGGGCAAGAGACCCAGTACTTC	CSARSWGQETQYF	TRBJ2-5	NA	TRBV20-1	many
TGTGCCAGCAGCTTAGTGATGGGGGTCGGGCAAGAGACCCAGTACTTC	CASSLVMGVGQETQYF	TRBJ2-5	NA	TRBV7-7	many
TGCGCCAGCAGCTTGGTCAACCCGACGGGTAACGACGAGCAGTACTTC	CASSLVNPTGNDEQYF	TRBJ2-7	NA	TRBV5-1	many
TGTGCCATACACTCCCCAGGGGGCAACTATGGCTACACCTTC	CAIHSPGGNYGYTF	TRBJ1-2	TRBD1	TRBV10-3	NA
TGCAGTGCTGCGGACGATGAAGCTTTCTTT	CSAADDEAFF	TRBJ1-1	NA	TRBV20-1	many
TGCGCCAGCAGCCCGGACCTTTTGGCGCAGTACTTC	CASSPDLLAQYF	TRBJ2-7	NA	TRBV5-1	many
TGTGCCATCAGTGAGTCAGGGACAAGCGCTTTCTTT	CAISESGTSAFF	TRBJ1-1	NA	TRBV10-3	many
TGTGCCAGCAACGAATGGGCTAGCGGGGTGTTAGCCAAAAACATTCAGTACTTC	CASNEWASGVLAKNIQYF	TRBJ2-4	TRBD2	TRBV7-9	many
TGTGCCAGCTCACCTACCCTCGAGTGGGGGCTGGGTACGCAGTATTTT	CASSPTLEWGLGTQYF	TRBJ2-3	NA	TRBV18	many
TGTGCCAGCAGTGAATACAGGGACAGGGGGCCCGGGGAGCTGTTTTTT	CASSEYRDRGPGELFF	TRBJ2-2	TRBD1	TRBV6-1	medium-sized
TGTGCCAGCAGTTACTCTGGGGGTTCGAACACCGGGGAGCTGTTTTTT	CASSYSGGSNTGELFF	TRBJ2-2	NA	TRBV6-5	few
TGTGCCAGCAGCTTAGTAGATACCGGGGAGCTGTTTTTT	CASSLVDTGELFF	TRBJ2-2	NA	TRBV11-2	many
TGTGCCAGCAGCAGTGTGGTCGACACCTGGGAGCTGTTTTTT	CASSSVVDTWELFF	TRBJ2-2	NA	TRBV6-1	few
TGCGCCAGCAGCCGAGTGGGGACAGTGAGCACAGATACGCAGTATTTT	CASSRVGTVSTDTQYF	TRBJ2-3	TRBD1	TRBV4-1	NA
TGTGCCAGCAGTTTTCAAGGGGTGACCTACGAGCAGTACTTC	CASSFQGVTYEQYF	TRBJ2-7	NA	TRBV28	many
TGTGCCAGCACCCGGCGGGTTAGCGGAAACACCGGGGAGCTGTTTTTT	CASTRRVSGNTGELFF	TRBJ2-2	NA	TRBV12-3/TRBV12-4	many
TGCGCCAGCAGATTAGCGGGGAGCACAGATACGCAGTATTTT	CASRLAGSTDTQYF	TRBJ2-3	TRBD2	TRBV10-1	few
TGTGCCAGCAGTGAAAGTGCAGCGGGGGTATACAATGAGCAGTTCTTC	CASSESAAGVYNEQFF	TRBJ2-1	TRBD2	TRBV25-1	many
TGCGCCAGCAGCTTGGGAGTGGACCTCTCTGGAAACACCATATATTTT	CASSLGVDLSGNTIYF	TRBJ1-3	NA	TRBV5-1	many
TGTGCCAGCAGTTTATGGACGAATGCAGATACGCAGTATTTT	CASSLWTNADTQYF	TRBJ2-3	NA	TRBV2	many
TGTGCCAGCAGCCCCACCCCAGGACAGCCGGGCTACACCTTC	CASSPTPGQPGYTF	TRBJ1-2	NA	TRBV12-3/TRBV12-4	many